This is a list of T cell receptor beta chains from one sample in a study of T cells after posttransplantation cyclophosphamide. Assay: immunoSEQ multiplex PCR; the TCRdb copy retains only in-frame clones and omits some. The top ten hold around 26% of the sample, which has about 2,500 clones, about 85% seen once. The source material was PBMCs, sampled after allogeneic stem cell transplant with posttransplant cyclophosphamide. The receptor source for this set is a male patient aged 25 to 39 who received an allogeneic stem cell transplant from a related donor, was CMV-positive, and had acute GVHD only. The graft donor may have contributed some T cells. CDR3s include the opening cysteine and the closing phenylalanine or tryptophan. The D gene is left open where the match is weak. Not every row has a clone size; where given, it reads once, few, many or a size class.

DNA: TGCAGCGTCCCCAGACAGGGACCCGAGGGGTACACCTTC
CDR3: CSVPRQGPEGYTF
D: TRBD1
size: .
J: TRBJ1-2
V: TRBV29-1

DNA: TGTGCCAGCAGCTTACTCCCGGACAGTCCGGAGACCCAGTACTTC
CDR3: CASSLLPDSPETQYF
D: .
size: .
J: TRBJ2-5
V: TRBV11-1

DNA: TGCGCCAGCAGCGCCCGGACAGGGTCGGGGGAAGCTTTCTTT
CDR3: CASSARTGSGEAFF
D: TRBD1
size: .
J: TRBJ1-1
V: TRBV5-1

DNA: TGTGCCAGCAGTTACCCCGGGTCCCAAGAGACCCAGTACTTC
CDR3: CASSYPGSQETQYF
D: .
size: .
J: TRBJ2-5
V: TRBV6-6

DNA: TGCAGCGTTGGGGGCCCGACAGATACGCAGTATTTT
CDR3: CSVGGPTDTQYF
D: .
size: .
J: TRBJ2-3
V: TRBV29-1

DNA: TGTGCCAGCAGCCCCGCGGGGGGGAACACTGAAGCTTTCTTT
CDR3: CASSPAGGNTEAFF
D: .
size: .
J: TRBJ1-1
V: TRBV7-3

DNA: TGTGCCAGCAGTTGGCGGGGGAGCACCGGGGAGCTGTTTTTT
CDR3: CASSWRGSTGELFF
D: TRBD2
size: .
J: TRBJ2-2
V: TRBV28

DNA: TGTGCCAGCAGTGCCCGGACAGGGCTGAACACTGAAGCTTTCTTT
CDR3: CASSARTGLNTEAFF
D: TRBD1
size: once
J: TRBJ1-1
V: TRBV6-1

DNA: TGTGCCAGCAGCTCGCAGGGGGATACCGGGGAGCTGTTTTTT
CDR3: CASSSQGDTGELFF
D: TRBD1
size: .
J: TRBJ2-2
V: TRBV9

DNA: TGTGCCACCAGCATTGACAGTTTTCCCTACGAGCAGTACTTC
CDR3: CATSIDSFPYEQYF
D: .
size: .
J: TRBJ2-7
V: TRBV15

DNA: TGTGCCAGCAGCTTAGTGGGGACAGGGGGCCATAGATTGGCGGATACGCAGTATTTT
CDR3: CASSLVGTGGHRLADTQYF
D: TRBD1
size: .
J: TRBJ2-3
V: TRBV7-2

DNA: TGTGCCAGCAGCTTAGTGCGAGCGGGGCTACGGCAAGAGACCCAGTACTTC
CDR3: CASSLVRAGLRQETQYF
D: TRBD2
size: .
J: TRBJ2-5
V: TRBV7-2

DNA: TGTGCCAGCAGTTTGGAGGTAGGCGGGATGAATTCCCCCCTCCACTTT
CDR3: CASSLEVGGMNSPLHF
D: .
size: .
J: TRBJ1-6
V: TRBV5-6

DNA: TGTGCCAGTAGTATGAGGTCCGGGGTCGAGCAGTACTTC
CDR3: CASSMRSGVEQYF
D: .
size: .
J: TRBJ2-7
V: TRBV19

DNA: TGTGCCAGCAGCCGGATCGGACAGGGAGACACCGGGGAGCTGTTTTTT
CDR3: CASSRIGQGDTGELFF
D: TRBD1
size: .
J: TRBJ2-2
V: TRBV4-2

DNA: TGCGCCAGCAGCTCCGGGACAGGGGGCAAAGAGACCCAGTACTTC
CDR3: CASSSGTGGKETQYF
D: TRBD1
size: .
J: TRBJ2-5
V: TRBV5-1

DNA: TGTGCCAGCTCACCCGGAGGGAATTCACCCCTCCACTTT
CDR3: CASSPGGNSPLHF
D: .
size: .
J: TRBJ1-6
V: TRBV18

DNA: TGCGCCAGCAGCCAAGATACCTCCAGTGAGCAGTTCTTC
CDR3: CASSQDTSSEQFF
D: .
size: .
J: TRBJ2-1
V: TRBV4-1

DNA: TGTGCCAGCAGCCGGACAGGGCCTAATGAAAAACTGTTTTTT
CDR3: CASSRTGPNEKLFF
D: TRBD1
size: .
J: TRBJ1-4
V: TRBV6-5

DNA: TGTGCCAGCAGTCTGGAACTAGGGGGCGGGAATGAAAAACTGTTTTTT
CDR3: CASSLELGGGNEKLFF
D: TRBD1
size: .
J: TRBJ1-4
V: TRBV28

DNA: TGCGCCAGCAGCTTGGCAGGGGCAGATACGCAGTATTTT
CDR3: CASSLAGADTQYF
D: .
size: .
J: TRBJ2-3
V: TRBV5-1

DNA: TGTGCCAGTAGCCCCGAGGGAGGAAATTCACCCCTCCACTTT
CDR3: CASSPEGGNSPLHF
D: .
size: .
J: TRBJ1-6
V: TRBV19

DNA: TGTGCCAGCAGCTCCGGGACAGCGAATTCACCCCTCCACTTT
CDR3: CASSSGTANSPLHF
D: TRBD1
size: .
J: TRBJ1-6
V: TRBV7-2

DNA: TGTGCCAGCAGCTTCTCTAGGACAGGGGCCAACTCTGAAGCTTTCTTT
CDR3: CASSFSRTGANSEAFF
D: TRBD1
size: .
J: TRBJ1-1
V: TRBV7-9

DNA: TGTGCCACCGCGGGGGGGAACACTGAAGCTTTCTTT
CDR3: CATAGGNTEAFF
D: .
size: once
J: TRBJ1-1
V: TRBV10-3

DNA: TGTGCCAGCAGCACCCAGGGGGGTGGACTCTACGAGCAGTACTTC
CDR3: CASSTQGGGLYEQYF
D: .
size: once
J: TRBJ2-7
V: TRBV7-2

DNA: TGTGGCAGCCATAGGACAGGGATCACCGGGGAGCTGTTTTTT
CDR3: CGSHRTGITGELFF
D: TRBD1
size: .
J: TRBJ2-2
V: TRBV6-1

DNA: TGTGCCAGCAGCCCAACCGCGGGTACTGGACCCCTCCACTTT
CDR3: CASSPTAGTGPLHF
D: .
size: .
J: TRBJ1-6
V: TRBV14

DNA: TGCGCCAGCAGCTTGGACAGGGCCGAGAATTCACCCCTCCACTTT
CDR3: CASSLDRAENSPLHF
D: .
size: .
J: TRBJ1-6
V: TRBV5-1

DNA: TGTGCCAGCAGCCCACCGACGGGGGAGAGGGATACGCAGTATTTT
CDR3: CASSPPTGERDTQYF
D: .
size: hyperexpanded
J: TRBJ2-3
V: TRBV7-9

DNA: TGTGCCAGCAGCCCCACCGGGACAGGGTCGGAAAAACTGTTTTTT
CDR3: CASSPTGTGSEKLFF
D: TRBD1
size: .
J: TRBJ1-4
V: TRBV7-9

DNA: TGTGCCAGCAGCTTAGACCGAGTCTACGAGCAGTACTTC
CDR3: CASSLDRVYEQYF
D: .
size: .
J: TRBJ2-7
V: TRBV11-2

DNA: TGCGCCAGCAGCCCGCCGTCGGGAGTAACGGGTGAAAAACTGTTTTTT
CDR3: CASSPPSGVTGEKLFF
D: .
size: .
J: TRBJ1-4
V: TRBV5-1

DNA: TGTGCCAGCAGTGAAGGGGACTGGGGCTACACCTTC
CDR3: CASSEGDWGYTF
D: .
size: .
J: TRBJ1-2
V: TRBV6-1

DNA: TGTGCCAGCAGCGAGACAGGGGGGGAAATCGAGCAGTACTTC
CDR3: CASSETGGEIEQYF
D: TRBD1
size: .
J: TRBJ2-7
V: TRBV9

DNA: TGTGCCAGCAGCGTAGGTTCCGGGACAGGGGCTGGAGCTTTCTTT
CDR3: CASSVGSGTGAGAFF
D: TRBD1
size: few
J: TRBJ1-1
V: TRBV9

DNA: TGTGCCACCAGCAGAGACAGGGGGGCTGGAAACACCATATATTTT
CDR3: CATSRDRGAGNTIYF
D: TRBD1
size: .
J: TRBJ1-3
V: TRBV15

DNA: TGTGCCACCAGCAGAGATAAGGCAGGGGACACTGAAGCTTTCTTT
CDR3: CATSRDKAGDTEAFF
D: .
size: .
J: TRBJ1-1
V: TRBV15

DNA: TGTGCCAGCAGCCGGGAGTCCCAAGAGACCCAGTACTTC
CDR3: CASSRESQETQYF
D: .
size: .
J: TRBJ2-5
V: TRBV7-6

DNA: TGTGCCAGTAGTATTGGCGGCCAGGGGTTCTCCTATAATTCACCCCTCCACTTT
CDR3: CASSIGGQGFSYNSPLHF
D: .
size: .
J: TRBJ1-6
V: TRBV19

DNA: TGTGCGACTGGCACCTATAATTCACCCCTCCACTTT
CDR3: CATGTYNSPLHF
D: .
size: .
J: TRBJ1-6
V: TRBV19

DNA: TGTGCCAGCAGCCAAGATGCGTCGGGCGAGCAGTACTTC
CDR3: CASSQDASGEQYF
D: .
size: .
J: TRBJ2-7
V: TRBV4-2

DNA: TGTGCCAGCAGCCCCAATTCTGCAGGGGGCAACTATGGCTACACCTTC
CDR3: CASSPNSAGGNYGYTF
D: TRBD1
size: .
J: TRBJ1-2
V: TRBV6-6

DNA: TGTGCCAGCAACGTAGGGAGGGAGACCCAGTACTTC
CDR3: CASNVGRETQYF
D: .
size: few
J: TRBJ2-5
V: TRBV28

DNA: TGTGCCAGCAGCCGAGGGGGGGGCGAAAAACTGTTTTTT
CDR3: CASSRGGGEKLFF
D: .
size: .
J: TRBJ1-4
V: TRBV7-2

DNA: TGCAGCGTTGAAGATTTTAACAACAACTATGGCTACACCTTC
CDR3: CSVEDFNNNYGYTF
D: .
size: .
J: TRBJ1-2
V: TRBV29-1

DNA: TGTGCCAGCTCCACGGGACAGGGGTCGGTGGTTGAACGGAATGGCTACACCTTC
CDR3: CASSTGQGSVVERNGYTF
D: TRBD1
size: .
J: TRBJ1-2
V: TRBV18

DNA: TGTGCCAGCTCACCAAACAGGGATGCTCGGACTGAAGCTTTCTTT
CDR3: CASSPNRDARTEAFF
D: .
size: .
J: TRBJ1-1
V: TRBV18

DNA: TGTGCCAGCAGGTCCGGGACAGGGGTCTGGGGTACACCCCTCCACTTT
CDR3: CASRSGTGVWGTPLHF
D: TRBD1
size: .
J: TRBJ1-6
V: TRBV28

DNA: TGTGCCAGCAGCCAAGGGGCTAGCGGGGTATACACAGATACGCAGTATTTT
CDR3: CASSQGASGVYTDTQYF
D: TRBD2
size: .
J: TRBJ2-3
V: TRBV4-2

DNA: TGTGCCAGCAGTTACCAGGGATATAATTCACCCCTCCACTTT
CDR3: CASSYQGYNSPLHF
D: .
size: few
J: TRBJ1-6
V: TRBV6-5

DNA: TGTGCCAGCAGCTTAGAAGGAGGGGCGGGTAGGTTGGCCCAGTACTTC
CDR3: CASSLEGGAGRLAQYF
D: .
size: .
J: TRBJ2-5
V: TRBV7-6

DNA: TGCGCCAGCAGCCGTTCGAGGAACACTGAAGCTTTCTTT
CDR3: CASSRSRNTEAFF
D: .
size: few
J: TRBJ1-1
V: TRBV4-3

DNA: TGTGCCAGCAGTTGGGGACAGGGGGGGGACACCATATATTTT
CDR3: CASSWGQGGDTIYF
D: TRBD1
size: .
J: TRBJ1-3
V: TRBV6-5